Sequencing of this TCR beta chain was carried out in a study of cytomegalovirus exposure and HLA in healthy donors. Overall study context: Of the donors genotyped, several hundred in all, 65% to 90% fell in the Caucasian-associated ancestry cluster. The study, taken as a whole, reports: A later analysis found TCR association rates differed by HLA locus, highest for DRB1 and lowest for HLA-C. Productive rates of about 87% or about 30% were seen for most TCR beta V segments in an earlier analysis.

In regard to this clone: The antigen is unknown.

Primers: 60 Vbeta forward and 13 Jbeta reverse. The data were produced by immunoSEQ multiplex PCR, yet TCRdb's version contains in-frame clones alone and is incomplete. The sample holds roughly 140,000 clones; approximately 80% are singletons and the top ten take around 6.1%. The ends lost 4 bases at V and 1 base at J; junction bases unmatched: 6. This CDR3 spans 15 amino acids. Germline assignment: CDR1 SQVTM and CDR2 ANQGSEA. The chain has TRBV29-1 and TRBJ2-1; 8 positions match TRBD2. Sequencing used PBMCs. The origin of this receptor is a man aged 25 to 40 in good health and CMV-seropositive. The CDR3 is CSVGESGGSYNEQFF. In DNA form, the CDR3 reads TGCAGCGTTGGGGAATCGGGAGGGTCCTACAATGAGCAGTTCTTC.